The 2 T cell receptor beta chains in this list originate from one sample, sequenced in a study of blood T cell repertoires in COVID-19. Using immunoSEQ multiplex PCR, the repertoire was profiled, and TCRdb retains in-frame clones only, with some absent. The table shows some 670,000 clones, with more than 80% occurring only once. Material for sequencing was peripheral blood. The origin of the receptors is a woman under 30 with acute or convalescent COVID-19.

The V call is TRBV9, the J call TRBJ2-6; 8 nucleotides match TRBD1. Looked up from germline, CDR1 is SGDLS and CDR2 is YYNGEE. The CDR3 covers 16 residues. V dropped 4 bases and J dropped 2; count of bases not matched to a gene: 5. CDR3 region: CASSTTGEAGANVLTF. CDR3 nucleotide sequence: TGTGCCAGCAGCACGACAGGGGAGGCTGGGGCCAACGTCCTGACTTTC.

For the CDR3, the DNA is TGTGCCAGCACTCGGCCGGGGGACTATGGCTACACCTTC. Translated: CASTRPGDYGYTF. The chain joins TRBV6-5 to TRBJ1-2; D might be TRBD1 (5 bases). V shed 7 bases and J shed 3 bases, with 12 bases lying between them. In germline, CDR1 is MNHEY, CDR2 SVGAGI. The CDR3 length is 13 residues.